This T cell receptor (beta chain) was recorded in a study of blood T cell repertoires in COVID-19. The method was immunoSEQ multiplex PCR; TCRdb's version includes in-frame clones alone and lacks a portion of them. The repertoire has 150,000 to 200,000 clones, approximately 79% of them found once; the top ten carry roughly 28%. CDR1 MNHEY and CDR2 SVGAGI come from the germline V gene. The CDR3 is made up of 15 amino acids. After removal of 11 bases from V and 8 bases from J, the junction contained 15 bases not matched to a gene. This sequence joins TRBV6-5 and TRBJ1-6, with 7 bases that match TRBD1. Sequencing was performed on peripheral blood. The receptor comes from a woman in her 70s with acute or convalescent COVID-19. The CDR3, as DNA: TGTGCCGCCCAAGTAGGGGGCTTGGAGGATTCACCCCTCCACTTT. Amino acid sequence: CAAQVGGLEDSPLHF.